This T cell receptor (beta chain) was retrieved from a study of vaccination and CD4 T cells after COVID-19. There are 14 residues in the CDR3. Germline V gene sequence: CDR1 DFQATT, CDR2 SNEGSKA (reference sequence). Trimming took 1 base from V and 4 from J, leaving 13 bases between them. Oncomine TCR Beta short-read sequencing was applied to DNA from cultured CD4+ T cells. TCRdb re-called the PCR reads with MiXCR, one entry per CDR3 protein. The sample consists of roughly 15,000 distinct CDR3 sequences, around 44% of them appearing once. This clonotype was counted a few times. No antigen is known for it. Documented treatment: approximately 9-day PBMC culture with coronavirus spike peptide pools or control peptides (ViraFEST assay). Using peptide pools, antigen-specific T cells were expanded in ViraFEST before TCRs were sequenced.

The origin of this receptor is a human donor who had recovered from COVID-19. Sequencing input: CD4+ T cells from blood, cultured in vitro. The V call is TRBV20-1, the J call TRBJ1-1; no definite D call. The CDR3 spells CSARAQLRSTEAFF. CDR3 sequence (DNA): TGCAGTGCTAGAGCGCAATTGAGGAGCACTGAAGCTTTCTTT.